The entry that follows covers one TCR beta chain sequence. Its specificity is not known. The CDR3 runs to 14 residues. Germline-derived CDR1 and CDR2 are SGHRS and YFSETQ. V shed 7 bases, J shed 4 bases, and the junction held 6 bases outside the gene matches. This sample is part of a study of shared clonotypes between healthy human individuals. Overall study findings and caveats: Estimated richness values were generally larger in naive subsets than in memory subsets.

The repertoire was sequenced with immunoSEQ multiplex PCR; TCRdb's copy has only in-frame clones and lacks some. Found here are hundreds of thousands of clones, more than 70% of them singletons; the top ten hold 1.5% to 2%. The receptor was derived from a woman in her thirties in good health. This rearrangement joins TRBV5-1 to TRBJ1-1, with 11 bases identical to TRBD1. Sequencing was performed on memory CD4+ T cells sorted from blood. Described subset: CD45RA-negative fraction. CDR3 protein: CASGQGAWGTEAFF. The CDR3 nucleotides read TGCGCCAGCGGACAGGGGGCATGGGGCACTGAAGCTTTCTTT.